One TCR beta chain is described in this entry. Using immunoSEQ multiplex PCR, the repertoire was profiled, and TCRdb retains in-frame clones only, with some absent. The data contain 260,000 or so clones, 75% to 90% of them singletons. From germline, CDR1 is SQVTM and CDR2 ANQGSEA. CDR3 length equals 12 residues. Trimming cost V 7 bases and J 2 bases, with 9 bases left between them. Participants spanned ages about 18 to 100 years and resided in about two dozen US areas. Participants were placed into cohorts based on the clinical history they reported. For recovered donors of Cohort 3, there were two negative PCRs, clearance, or symptom resolution. This sample is part of a study of blood T cell repertoires in COVID-19.

Material: PBMCs or T cells enriched from blood (not recorded which). This sequence was found in a woman aged 45-65 years who had recovered from COVID-19. The gene calls are TRBV29-1 and TRBJ1-5; the D is unclear. The CDR3 DNA is TGCAGCGCCAGGAAGGGCAATCAGCCCCAGCATTTT. It yields the protein CSARKGNQPQHF.